The 8 T cell receptor beta chains presented below share a single source sample, sequenced in a study of blood T cell repertoires in COVID-19. TCRdb's copy holds only in-frame clones and misses some; the assay was immunoSEQ multiplex PCR. The sample records 200,000 to 250,000 clones, approximately 85% being singletons. The sequenced sample was peripheral blood. The receptors here all came from a woman in her seventies with COVID-19, enrolled during active disease.

J is TRBJ2-2 and V is TRBV9, with TRBD2 identical over 9 bases. The CDR3 contains 15 residues. Looked up from germline, CDR1 is SGDLS and CDR2 is YYNGEE. V lost 4 bases to trimming and J lost 6 bases; unmatched junction nucleotides: 7. Written as DNA, the CDR3 is TGTGCCAGCAGCCCCAATGTAGCGGGGGCCGGGGAGCTGTTTTTT. This sequence encodes CASSPNVAGAGELFF.

The chain is built from TRBV6-5 and TRBJ1-1; 7 nucleotides align to TRBD1. The CDR3 contains 12 residues. The germline CDR1 and CDR2 sequences are MNHEY and SVGAGI. The ends lost 9 bases at V and 2 bases at J; junction bases unmatched: 3. CDR3 loop: CASGTVNTEAFF. Here the CDR3 DNA reads TGTGCCAGTGGGACAGTTAACACTGAAGCTTTCTTT.

The V call is TRBV7-2, the J call TRBJ1-2, with TRBD1 matching 7 bases. CDR1 SGHTA and CDR2 FQGNSA come from the germline V gene. The CDR3 sequence is 15 residues long. With V trimmed by 5 bases and J by 0 bases, 6 bases remained unmatched. CDR3 protein: CASSPGTVANYGYTF. The DNA for the CDR3 is TGTGCCAGCAGCCCCGGGACAGTCGCTAACTATGGCTACACCTTC. Looking up the rest from reference TRBV7-2 and TRBJ1-2 gives the full variable domain: GAGVSQSPSNKVTEKGKDVELRCDPISGHTALYWYRQSLGQGLEFLIYFQGNSAPDKSGLPSDRFSAERTGGSVSTLTIQRTQQEDSAVYLCASSPGTVANYGYTFGSGTRLTVV.

The rearrangement links TRBV2 to TRBJ2-6; tentative D call: TRBD1 (5 bases). This CDR3 region has 14 residues. Germline CDR1 and CDR2: SNHLY and FYNNEI. V lost 6 bases and J lost 6, with 12 bases in between. The CDR3 coding sequence is TGTGCCAGCAGCCTAGGGGTTGCGGCCAACGTCCTGACTTTC. Its protein product is CASSLGVAANVLTF.

The chain's CDR3 is CASSEGWTASNQPQHF. In DNA form, the CDR3 reads TGTGCCAGCAGTGAAGGGTGGACAGCCAGCAATCAGCCCCAGCATTTT. The V gene is TRBV2, the J gene TRBJ1-5, with TRBD1 as a possible D gene (6 bases). The CDR3 totals 16 residues. V was clipped by 1 base and J by 1 base, with 11 bases between them. CDR1 is SNHLY and CDR2 is FYNNEI in the germline V gene.

The chain has TRBV7-8 and TRBJ1-1, with TRBD1 matching 7 bases. The CDR3 loop spans 13 amino acids. Per the germline V gene, CDR1 is SGHVS and CDR2 is FQNEAQ. The junction had 5 bases not matched to a gene; V was cut back by 4 bases and J by 6 bases. The CDR3 loop is CASSSQGDAEAFF. The CDR3 region has the DNA TGTGCCAGCAGCTCCCAGGGGGACGCTGAAGCTTTCTTT.

The rearrangement joins TRBV7-2 to TRBJ1-1; 7 nucleotides agree with TRBD1. This CDR3 contains 14 residues. The V and J ends lost 3 bases and 4 bases, in that order; junction bases with no gene match: 5. CDR1 and CDR2 from the germline V gene are SGHTA and FQGNSA. The CDR3 bases are TGTGCCAGCAGCTTCCACAGGGGCGTCACTGAAGCTTTCTTT. Translating it yields CASSFHRGVTEAFF.

The genes are TRBV3-1 (or the pseudogene TRBV3-2) and TRBJ1-2; D unresolved. The V end lost 0 bases, the J end lost 1 base, and 12 bases lay between the germline ends. The germline V gene encodes CDR1 LGHDT and CDR2 YNNKEL (reference sequence). This CDR3 spans 16 amino acids. CDR3 residues: CASSQEIGLGNYGYTF. The CDR3 DNA is TGTGCCAGCAGCCAAGAGATCGGGTTAGGTAACTATGGCTACACCTTC.